Shown below are 8 T cell receptor beta chains from a single sample sequenced in a study of T cell responses to AZD1222 COVID-19 vaccine. Measured with immunoSEQ multiplex PCR; TCRdb has only the in-frame clones, and not every one. The table includes some 130,000 clones, around 93% detected once. The source was peripheral blood, collected 28 days after the second AZD1222 dose. The source of these receptors is an adult who received the AZD1222 COVID-19 vaccine.

This rearrangement joins TRBV4-2 to TRBJ2-7; D unresolved. The CDR3 spans 16 residues. From germline, CDR1 is LGHNA and CDR2 YNFKEQ. V lost 0 bases, J lost 6 bases, and 18 bases lay in between. The CDR3 bases are TGTGCCAGCAGCCAAGATTCAGGCCAGAAAGTTAGCGAGCAGTACTTC. Protein sequence: CASSQDSGQKVSEQYF.

V gene TRBV7-9 combines with J gene TRBJ1-5; D gene ambiguous. Per the germline V gene, CDR1 is SEHNR and CDR2 is FQNEAQ (reference sequence). Between the trimmed V and J ends, which lost 2 bases and 7 bases, there was a span of 15 bases. This CDR3 has 15 amino acids. The CDR3 coding sequence is TGTGCCAGCAGCTTAATGGACGGCGCAATCCAGCCCCAGCATTTT. This translates into CASSLMDGAIQPQHF.

The chain recombines TRBV29-1 with TRBJ1-2; D is undetermined. This CDR3 spans 13 amino acids. CDR1 is SQVTM and CDR2 is ANQGSEA in the germline V gene. The ends were cut back, 5 bases at V and 3 bases at J, with 13 bases in the middle. The CDR3 region has the DNA TGCAGCGTTCGACTTTCTGGTGACTATGGCTACACCTTC. The encoded protein is CSVRLSGDYGYTF.

The chain links TRBV16 to TRBJ1-2; 8 positions agree with TRBD1. The CDR3 spans 17 residues. Germline-derived CDR1 and CDR2 are KGHSY and FQNENV. The J segment lost 2 bases and the V segment lost 4 bases, leaving 12 bases of the junction unmatched. CDR3 DNA sequence: TGTGCCAGCAGCCCGTTCTCGGGTCAGGGGGCCAACTATGGCTACACCTTC. This translates into CASSPFSGQGANYGYTF.

The CDR3 DNA reads TGTGCCAGCACCCAGGCGCAAAAATTGACTGAAGCTTTCTTT. Encoded protein: CASTQAQKLTEAFF. The V and J genes are TRBV28 and TRBJ1-1; D gene uncertain. The CDR3 contains 14 residues. The germline CDR1 and CDR2 sequences are MDHEN and SYDVKM. The germline V and J ends were trimmed by 7 bases and 5 bases, with 17 bases remaining between them.

This clone appeared a single time. The J gene is TRBJ2-5, the V gene TRBV6-5, with TRBD2 identical over 7 bases. Germline lookup yields CDR1 MNHEY and CDR2 SVGAGI. V lost 5 bases, J lost 1 base, and 7 bases stayed unmatched. The CDR3 spans 15 residues. Here the CDR3 DNA reads TGTGCCAGCAGTCCAAGCGGGGTGGGCCAAGAGACCCAGTACTTC. It translates to CASSPSGVGQETQYF.

The chain is built from TRBV9 and TRBJ1-3; TRBD1 aligns across 7 bases. This CDR3 spans 14 amino acids. The V segment lost 3 bases and the J segment 4 bases; nucleotides outside the gene matches: 4. Looked up from germline, CDR1 is SGDLS and CDR2 is YYNGEE. Here the CDR3 DNA reads TGTGCCAGCAGCGGCGGACAGGACGGAAACACCATATATTTT. It yields the protein CASSGGQDGNTIYF.

The chain joins TRBV4-2 to TRBJ2-3, with 9 bases fitting TRBD2. The CDR3 covers 15 residues. The germline V gene has CDR1 LGHNA and CDR2 YNFKEQ. V lost 0 bases, J lost 4 bases, and 2 bases stayed unmatched. The CDR3 DNA follows: TGTGCCAGCAGCCAAGATCGCGGGGGGGCAGATACGCAGTATTTT. Translating it yields CASSQDRGGADTQYF.